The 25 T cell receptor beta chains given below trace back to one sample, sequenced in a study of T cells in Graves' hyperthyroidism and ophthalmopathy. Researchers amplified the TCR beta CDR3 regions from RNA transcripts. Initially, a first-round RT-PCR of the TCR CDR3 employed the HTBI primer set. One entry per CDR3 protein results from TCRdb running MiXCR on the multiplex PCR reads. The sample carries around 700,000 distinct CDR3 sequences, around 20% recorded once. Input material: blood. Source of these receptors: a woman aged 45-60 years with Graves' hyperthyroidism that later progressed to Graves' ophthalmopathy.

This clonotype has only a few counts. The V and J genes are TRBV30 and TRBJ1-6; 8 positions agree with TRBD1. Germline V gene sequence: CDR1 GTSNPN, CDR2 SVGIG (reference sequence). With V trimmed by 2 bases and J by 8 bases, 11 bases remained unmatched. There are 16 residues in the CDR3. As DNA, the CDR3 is TGTGCCTGGAGTCTCACGGCGGACAGGGAGTATTCACCCCTCCACTTT. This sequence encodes CAWSLTADREYSPLHF.

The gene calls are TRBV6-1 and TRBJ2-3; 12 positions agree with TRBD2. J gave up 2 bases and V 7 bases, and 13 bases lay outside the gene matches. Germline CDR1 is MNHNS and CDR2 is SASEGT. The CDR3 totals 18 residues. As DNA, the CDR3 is TGTGCCAGCACCCTACGAGGAACTAGCGGGGGGCCCACAGATACGCAGTATTTT. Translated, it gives CASTLRGTSGGPTDTQYF.

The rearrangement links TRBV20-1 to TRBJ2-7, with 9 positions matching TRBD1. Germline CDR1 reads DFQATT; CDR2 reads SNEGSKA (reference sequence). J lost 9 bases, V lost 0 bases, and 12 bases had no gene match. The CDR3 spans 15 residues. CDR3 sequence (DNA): TGCAGTGCTAGAGATCCCCGGACAGGGGCGGGTGTGCAGTACTTC. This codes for CSARDPRTGAGVQYF.

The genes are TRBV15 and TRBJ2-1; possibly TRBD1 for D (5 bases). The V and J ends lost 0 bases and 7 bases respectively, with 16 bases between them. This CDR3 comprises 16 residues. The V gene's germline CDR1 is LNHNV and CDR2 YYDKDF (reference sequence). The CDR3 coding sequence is TGTGCCACCAGCAGAGATCAGGGCGAGGCCAGAAATGAGCAGTTCTTC. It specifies CATSRDQGEARNEQFF.

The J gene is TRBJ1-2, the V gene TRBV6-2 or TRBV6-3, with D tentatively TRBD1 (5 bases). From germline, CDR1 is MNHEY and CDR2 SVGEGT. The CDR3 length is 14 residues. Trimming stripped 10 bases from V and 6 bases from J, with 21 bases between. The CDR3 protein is CATEATETANGYTF. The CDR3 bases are TGTGCCACGGAGGCGACGGAGACAGCCAATGGCTACACCTTC.

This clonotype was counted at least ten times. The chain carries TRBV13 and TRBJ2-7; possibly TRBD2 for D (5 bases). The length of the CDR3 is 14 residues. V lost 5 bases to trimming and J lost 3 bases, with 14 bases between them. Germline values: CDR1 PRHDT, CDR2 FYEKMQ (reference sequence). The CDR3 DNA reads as TGTGCCAGCAGCCGCGGACTCGACTTCTACGAGCAGTACTTC. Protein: CASSRGLDFYEQYF.

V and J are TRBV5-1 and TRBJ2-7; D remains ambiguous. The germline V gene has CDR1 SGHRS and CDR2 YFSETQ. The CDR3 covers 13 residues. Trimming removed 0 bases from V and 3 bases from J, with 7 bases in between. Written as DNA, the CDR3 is TGCGCCAGCAGCTTGGAAGATTACTACGAGCAGTACTTC. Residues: CASSLEDYYEQYF.

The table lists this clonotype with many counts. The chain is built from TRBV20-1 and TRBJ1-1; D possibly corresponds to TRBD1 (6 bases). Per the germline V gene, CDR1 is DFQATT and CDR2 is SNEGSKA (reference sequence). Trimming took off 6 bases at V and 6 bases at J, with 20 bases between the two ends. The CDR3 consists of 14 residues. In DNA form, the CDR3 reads TGCAGTGCAACTAACCCTACAGGGCTCTCTGAAGCTTTCTTT. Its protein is CSATNPTGLSEAFF.

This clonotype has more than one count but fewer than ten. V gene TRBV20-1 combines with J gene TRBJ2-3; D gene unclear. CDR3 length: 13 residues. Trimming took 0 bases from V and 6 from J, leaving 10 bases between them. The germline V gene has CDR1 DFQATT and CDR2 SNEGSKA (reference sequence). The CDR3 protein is CSARDLKVDTQYF. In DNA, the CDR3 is TGCAGTGCTAGAGATCTTAAGGTGGATACGCAGTATTTT.

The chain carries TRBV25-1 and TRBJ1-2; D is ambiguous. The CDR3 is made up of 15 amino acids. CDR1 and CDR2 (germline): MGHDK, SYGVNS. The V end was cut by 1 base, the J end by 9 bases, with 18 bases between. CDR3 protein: CASSESTTSPDSYTF. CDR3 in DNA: TGTGCCAGCAGTGAATCAACCACCTCCCCGGATAGCTACACCTTC.

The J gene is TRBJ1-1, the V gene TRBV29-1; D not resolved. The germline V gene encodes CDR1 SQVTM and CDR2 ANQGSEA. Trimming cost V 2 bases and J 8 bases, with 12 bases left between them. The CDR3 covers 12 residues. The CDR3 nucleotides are TGCAGCGTTGAATTCTCACAGCACGAAGCTTTCTTT. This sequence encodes CSVEFSQHEAFF.

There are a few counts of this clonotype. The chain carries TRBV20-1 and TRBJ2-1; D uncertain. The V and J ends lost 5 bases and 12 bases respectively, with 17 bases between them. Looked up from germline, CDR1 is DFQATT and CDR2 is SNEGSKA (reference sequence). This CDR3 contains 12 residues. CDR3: CSASRTDFVQFF. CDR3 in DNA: TGCAGTGCTTCCCGGACGGATTTCGTGCAGTTCTTC.

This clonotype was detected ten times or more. CDR3 sequence (DNA): TGTGCCAGCAGTGCTGAGACAGGGGGTGAAAAACTGTTTTTT. Translation: CASSAETGGEKLFF. The rearrangement links TRBV2 to TRBJ1-4, with 9 bases lining up with TRBD1. This CDR3 contains 14 residues. Germline trimming cut 4 bases from V and 7 bases from J; bases unmatched to any gene: 4. Germline assignment: CDR1 SNHLY and CDR2 FYNNEI.

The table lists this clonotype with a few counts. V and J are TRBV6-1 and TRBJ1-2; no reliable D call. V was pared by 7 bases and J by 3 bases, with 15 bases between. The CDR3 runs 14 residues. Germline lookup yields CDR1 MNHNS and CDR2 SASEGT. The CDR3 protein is CASTDKDGYYGYTF. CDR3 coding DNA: TGTGCCAGCACCGATAAGGACGGCTACTATGGCTACACCTTC.

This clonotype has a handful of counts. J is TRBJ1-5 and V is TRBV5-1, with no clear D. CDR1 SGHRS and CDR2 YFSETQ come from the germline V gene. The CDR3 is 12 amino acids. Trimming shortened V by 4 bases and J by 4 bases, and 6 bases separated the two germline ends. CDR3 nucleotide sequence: TGCGCCAGCAGCGCGCCGAATCAGCCCCAGCATTTT. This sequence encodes CASSAPNQPQHF.

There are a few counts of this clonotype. CDR3 protein: CASSLGAGGIETQYF. The CDR3 DNA follows: TGCGCCAGCAGCTTAGGAGCGGGGGGGATAGAGACCCAGTACTTC. The chain couples TRBV5-1 to TRBJ2-5, with 10 bases aligning to TRBD2. Trimming cost V 2 bases and J 4 bases; bases outside gene matches: 5. The germline gives CDR1 SGHRS, CDR2 YFSETQ. This CDR3 region has 15 residues.

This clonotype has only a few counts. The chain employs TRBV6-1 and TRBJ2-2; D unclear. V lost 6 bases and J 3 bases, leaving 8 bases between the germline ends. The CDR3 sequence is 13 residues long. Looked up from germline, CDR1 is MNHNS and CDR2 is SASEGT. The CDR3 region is CASSEHYTGELFF. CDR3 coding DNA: TGTGCCAGCAGCGAACACTACACCGGGGAGCTGTTTTTT.

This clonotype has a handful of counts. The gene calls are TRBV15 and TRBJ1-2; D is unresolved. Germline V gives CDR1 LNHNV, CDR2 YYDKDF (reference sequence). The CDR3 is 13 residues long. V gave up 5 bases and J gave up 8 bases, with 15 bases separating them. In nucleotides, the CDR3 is TGTGCCACCAGCTCTACCCGGACGGGCGGCTACACCTTC. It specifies CATSSTRTGGYTF.

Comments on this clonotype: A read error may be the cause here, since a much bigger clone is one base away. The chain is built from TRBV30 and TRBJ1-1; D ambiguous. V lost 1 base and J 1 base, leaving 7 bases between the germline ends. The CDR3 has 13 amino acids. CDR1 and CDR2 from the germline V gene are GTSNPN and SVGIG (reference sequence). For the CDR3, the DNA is TGTGCCTGGAGTGGGACCCCGAACACTGAAGCTTTCTTT. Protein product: CAWSGTPNTEAFF.

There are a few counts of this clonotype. CDR3 residues: CATRLDGTEAFF. The DNA of the CDR3 is TGTGCCACTCGCCTAGATGGCACTGAAGCTTTCTTT. This chain links TRBV12-3 or TRBV12-4 with TRBJ1-1, with unresolved D. V lost 10 bases and J lost 4, with 13 bases in between. The CDR3 is made up of 12 amino acids.

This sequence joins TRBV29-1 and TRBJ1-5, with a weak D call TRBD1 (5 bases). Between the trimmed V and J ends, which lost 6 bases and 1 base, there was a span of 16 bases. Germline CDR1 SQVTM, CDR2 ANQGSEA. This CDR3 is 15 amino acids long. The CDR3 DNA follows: TGCAGCGTCTCACACGGAGGGACGAGCAATCAGCCCCAGCATTTT. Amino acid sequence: CSVSHGGTSNQPQHF.

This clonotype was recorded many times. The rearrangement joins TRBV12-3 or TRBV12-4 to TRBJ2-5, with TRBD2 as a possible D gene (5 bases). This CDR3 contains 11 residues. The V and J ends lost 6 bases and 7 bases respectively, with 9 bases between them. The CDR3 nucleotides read TGTGCCAGCAGCCCGGAGGTGACCCAGTACTTC. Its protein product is CASSPEVTQYF.

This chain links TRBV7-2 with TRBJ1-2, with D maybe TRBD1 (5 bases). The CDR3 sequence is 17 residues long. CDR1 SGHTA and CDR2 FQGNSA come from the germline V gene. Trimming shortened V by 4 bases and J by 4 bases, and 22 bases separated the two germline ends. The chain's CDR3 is CASSSPRDDRPSYGYTF. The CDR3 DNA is TGTGCCAGCAGCTCCCCAAGGGATGACAGACCAAGCTATGGCTACACCTTC.

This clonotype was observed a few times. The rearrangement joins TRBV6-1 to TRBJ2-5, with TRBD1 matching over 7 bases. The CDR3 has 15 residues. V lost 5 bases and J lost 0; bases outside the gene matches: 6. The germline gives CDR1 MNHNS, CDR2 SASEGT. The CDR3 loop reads CASSRGTANQETQYF. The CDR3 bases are TGTGCCAGCAGTCGTGGGACAGCGAACCAAGAGACCCAGTACTTC.

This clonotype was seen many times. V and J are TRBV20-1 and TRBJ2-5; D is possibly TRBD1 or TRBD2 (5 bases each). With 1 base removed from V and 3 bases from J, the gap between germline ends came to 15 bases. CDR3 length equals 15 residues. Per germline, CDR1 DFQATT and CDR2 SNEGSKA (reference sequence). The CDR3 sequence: CSARVLSGTKETQYF. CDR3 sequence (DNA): TGCAGTGCTAGAGTCCTTTCAGGGACCAAAGAGACCCAGTACTTC.